This passage covers 15 T cell receptor beta chains from one sample sequenced in a study of lymphopenia after photon versus proton radiotherapy. Clones were sequenced by immunoSEQ multiplex PCR, and TCRdb holds only the in-frame ones, with some missing. The sample lists fewer than 25,000 clones, approximately 88% occurring once. The material sequenced was peripheral blood, taken from a patient treated with photon-based radiotherapy. All receptors come from a man aged 35 to 55 with gastric cancer.

This clone was counted a single time. This chain connects TRBV4-2 to TRBJ1-1; D not resolved. Per germline, CDR1 LGHNA and CDR2 YNFKEQ. V shed 4 bases and J shed 2 bases, with 14 bases lying between them. The CDR3 has 15 amino acids. CDR3 sequence reads: CASSLQAGINTEAFF. The CDR3 nucleotides read TGTGCCAGCAGCCTACAAGCCGGAATTAACACTGAAGCTTTCTTT.

The chain uses TRBV29-1 and TRBJ1-2; a possible D gene is TRBD1 (6 bases). This CDR3 comprises 14 residues. In germline, CDR1 is SQVTM, CDR2 ANQGSEA. Trimming removed 0 bases at V and 2 bases at J, with 10 bases between. The CDR3, as DNA: TGCAGCGTTGAAGATCCGGACAGAAACTATGGCTACACCTTC. Its protein product is CSVEDPDRNYGYTF.

This chain links TRBV30 with TRBJ1-5; D is perhaps TRBD1 (5 bases). Germline CDR1 is GTSNPN and CDR2 is SVGIG (reference sequence). The CDR3 loop spans 14 amino acids. Trimming stripped 2 bases from V and 0 bases from J, with 8 bases between. CDR3 bases: TGTGCCTGGAGTCCGACAGTTAGCAATCAGCCCCAGCATTTT. Protein sequence: CAWSPTVSNQPQHF.

This clone has just one count. The V gene is TRBV2, the J gene TRBJ2-2; weak D call: TRBD2 (6 bases). CDR1 is SNHLY and CDR2 is FYNNEI in the germline V gene. The CDR3 is 15 amino acids. The V end was cut by 8 bases, the J end by 4 bases, with 17 bases between. CDR3 nucleotide sequence: TGTGCCAGCGCGCCACGTGGGGGAGGCACCGGGGAGCTGTTTTTT. It translates to CASAPRGGGTGELFF.

The chain recombines TRBV7-9 with TRBJ1-2, with D tentatively TRBD1 (5 bases). Trimming pared 4 bases from V and 8 bases from J, leaving 14 bases between. The CDR3 has 13 residues. Germline CDR1 SEHNR, CDR2 FQNEAQ (reference sequence). CDR3 sequence: CASSYPGTWGYTF. The CDR3 coding sequence is TGTGCCAGCAGCTACCCGGGGACTTGGGGCTACACCTTC.

CDR3: CASRSEYYGYTF. Written as DNA, the CDR3 is TGTGCCAGCAGGTCAGAATACTATGGCTACACCTTC. V usage is TRBV7-2 and J usage is TRBJ1-2, with D unclear. Germline V CDR1 and CDR2: SGHTA, FQGNSA. This CDR3 has 12 residues. V gave up 6 bases and J gave up 3 bases, with 8 bases separating them.

The gene calls are TRBV11-2 and TRBJ1-2; 8 bases are shared with TRBD1. This CDR3 comprises 14 residues. Per the germline V gene, CDR1 is SGHAT and CDR2 is FQNNGV. The V gene end was trimmed by 5 bases and the J gene end by 4 bases; junction bases not matched to a gene: 6. This CDR3 is CASSPDRASYGYTF. CDR3 nucleotide sequence: TGTGCCAGCAGCCCGGACAGGGCCTCCTATGGCTACACCTTC.

The V call is TRBV7-3, the J call TRBJ1-1; no firm D call. V was shortened by 2 bases and J by 8 bases, with 12 bases between the two germline ends. The CDR3 is 13 amino acids. Germline V CDR1 and CDR2: SGHTA, FQGTGA. The CDR3 coding sequence is TGTGCCAGCAGCTTACAAGGTGGTCTGGAAGCTTTCTTT. Translating it yields CASSLQGGLEAFF.

The rearrangement links TRBV2 to TRBJ1-1; the match to TRBD1 covers 10 bases. There are 18 residues in the CDR3. V lost 0 bases and J lost 0; bases outside the gene matches: 7. Germline V gene data show CDR1 as SNHLY and CDR2 as FYNNEI. Here the CDR3 reads CASSEAWDRGILNTEAFF. The CDR3, as DNA: TGTGCCAGCAGTGAAGCGTGGGACAGGGGCATTCTGAACACTGAAGCTTTCTTT. The variable domain in full, with the rest retrieved from reference TRBV2 and TRBJ1-1, is EPEVTQTPSHQVTQMGQEVILRCVPISNHLYFYWYRQILGQKVEFLVSFYNNEISEKSEIFDDQFSVERPDGSNFTLKIRSTKLEDSAMYFCASSEAWDRGILNTEAFFGQGTRLTVV.

The rearrangement links TRBV7-2 to TRBJ1-6; the D gene is possibly TRBD1 (5 bases). The germline V and J ends were trimmed by 2 bases and 7 bases, with 9 bases remaining between them. The CDR3 covers 14 residues. CDR1 SGHTA and CDR2 FQGNSA come from the germline V gene. This chain's CDR3 is CASSLWGRNSPLHF. CDR3 nucleotide sequence: TGTGCCAGCAGCTTATGGGGCAGGAATTCACCCCTCCACTTT.

The chain links TRBV9 to TRBJ2-1; weak D call: TRBD2 (5 bases). V was pared by 1 base and J by 5 bases, with 16 bases between. The CDR3 consists of 16 residues. Germline lookup yields CDR1 SGDLS and CDR2 YYNGEE. CDR3 region: CASSVSGGTDHNEQFF. In nucleotides, the CDR3 is TGTGCCAGCAGCGTAAGTGGAGGCACGGACCACAATGAGCAGTTCTTC.

Here the CDR3 reads CASSLAGQLYNEQFF. In nucleotides, the CDR3 is TGTGCCAGCAGCTTAGCTGGCCAGCTTTACAATGAGCAGTTCTTC. The V gene is TRBV7-8, the J gene TRBJ2-1; no clear D gene. With 0 bases removed from V and 4 bases from J, the gap between germline ends came to 10 bases. The CDR3 covers 15 residues. The germline gives CDR1 SGHVS, CDR2 FQNEAQ.

V and J are TRBV7-3 and TRBJ1-2; 7 bases agree with TRBD1. V shed 1 base and J 14 bases; nucleotides not matched to a gene: 13. Germline assignment: CDR1 SGHTA and CDR2 FQGTGA. The CDR3 contains 14 residues. CDR3 bases: TGTGCCAGCAGCTTAAACCCCTCTGACAGGGAAAAAACCTTC. Protein: CASSLNPSDREKTF.

The V gene is TRBV7-9, the J gene TRBJ1-3; D unresolved. Deletions cut 1 base from V and 1 base from J, with 2 bases between. Germline V CDR1 and CDR2: SEHNR, FQNEAQ (reference sequence). This CDR3 is 13 amino acids long. The CDR3 sequence: CASSLGSGNTIYF. As DNA, the CDR3 is TGTGCCAGCAGCTTAGGGTCTGGAAACACCATATATTTT.

In this sample, this clone turned up a few times. The chain combines TRBV7-9 with TRBJ2-5; 7 bases map to TRBD1. This CDR3 region has 16 residues. CDR1 and CDR2 (germline): SEHNR, FQNEAQ (reference sequence). Trimming at V came to 5 bases and at J to 5 bases, leaving 14 bases not matched to a gene. The CDR3 nucleotides are TGTGCCAGCAGCCAGGCGGGTGAGGGGGCCCGGGAGACCCAGTACTTC. This translates into CASSQAGEGARETQYF.